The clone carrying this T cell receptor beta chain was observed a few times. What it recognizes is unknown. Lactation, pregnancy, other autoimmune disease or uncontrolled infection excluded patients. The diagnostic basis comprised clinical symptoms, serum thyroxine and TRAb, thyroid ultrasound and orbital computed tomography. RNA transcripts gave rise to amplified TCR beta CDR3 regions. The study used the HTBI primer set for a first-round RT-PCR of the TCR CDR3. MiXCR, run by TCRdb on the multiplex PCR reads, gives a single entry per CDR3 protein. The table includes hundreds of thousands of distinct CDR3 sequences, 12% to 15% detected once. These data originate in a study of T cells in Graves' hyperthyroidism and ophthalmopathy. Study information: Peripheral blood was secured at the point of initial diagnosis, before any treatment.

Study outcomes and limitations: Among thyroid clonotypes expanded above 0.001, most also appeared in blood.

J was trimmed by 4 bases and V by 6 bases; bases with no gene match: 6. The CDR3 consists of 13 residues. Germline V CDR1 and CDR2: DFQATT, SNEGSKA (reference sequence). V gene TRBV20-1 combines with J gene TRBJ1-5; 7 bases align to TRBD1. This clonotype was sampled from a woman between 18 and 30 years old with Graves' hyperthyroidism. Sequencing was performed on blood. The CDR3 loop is CSAGTVPNQPQHF. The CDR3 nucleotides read TGCAGTGCAGGGACAGTTCCTAATCAGCCCCAGCATTTT.